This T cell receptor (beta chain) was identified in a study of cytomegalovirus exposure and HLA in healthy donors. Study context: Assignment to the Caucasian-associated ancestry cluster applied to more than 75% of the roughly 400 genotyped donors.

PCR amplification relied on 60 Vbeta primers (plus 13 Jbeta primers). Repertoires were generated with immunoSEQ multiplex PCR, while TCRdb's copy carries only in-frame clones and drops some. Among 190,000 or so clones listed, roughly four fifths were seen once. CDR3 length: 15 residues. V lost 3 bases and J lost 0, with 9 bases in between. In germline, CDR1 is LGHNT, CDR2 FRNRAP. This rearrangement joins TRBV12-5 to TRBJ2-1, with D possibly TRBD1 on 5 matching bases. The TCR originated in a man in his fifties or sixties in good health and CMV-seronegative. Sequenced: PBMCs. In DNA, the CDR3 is TGTGCTAGTGGTTTCAGACAGACCTCCTACAATGAGCAGTTCTTC. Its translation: CASGFRQTSYNEQFF.